Below, 32 T cell receptor beta chains from the same sample are listed, as sequenced in a study of control samples from healthy donors and cancer patients. Sequencing used immunoSEQ multiplex PCR; TCRdb keeps in-frame clones, though not all of them. The sample contains under 70,000 clones, about nine tenths of which appear only once. The sequenced material came from PBMCs. The receptors were gathered from a woman in her fifties or sixties with colorectal cancer.

The chain uses TRBV9 and TRBJ2-2; D uncertain. CDR1 SGDLS and CDR2 YYNGEE come from the germline V gene. The CDR3 is made up of 12 amino acids. V lost 4 bases, J lost 4 bases, and 5 bases lay in between. The CDR3 loop is CASSRVTGELFF. In DNA, the CDR3 is TGTGCCAGCAGCCGAGTCACCGGGGAGCTGTTTTTT.

This rearrangement joins TRBV2 to TRBJ1-6; D is uncertain. Germline V CDR1 and CDR2: SNHLY, FYNNEI. CDR3 length: 13 residues. V was clipped by 8 bases and J by 6 bases, with 11 bases between them. The CDR3 region is CASGRSTNSPLHF. The CDR3, as DNA: TGTGCCAGCGGCCGGTCCACTAATTCACCCCTCCACTTT.

V is TRBV19 and J is TRBJ1-1, with 8 bases lining up with TRBD1. The germline gives CDR1 LNHDA, CDR2 SQIVND (reference sequence). J gave up 2 bases and V 7 bases, and 12 bases lay outside the gene matches. CDR3 size: 16 residues. The CDR3 loop is CASKSALGQDNTEAFF. Written as DNA, the CDR3 is TGTGCCAGTAAGTCTGCTCTGGGACAGGACAACACTGAAGCTTTCTTT.

This chain uses TRBV7-9 with TRBJ2-1; D call uncertain. CDR1 SEHNR and CDR2 FQNEAQ come from the germline V gene (reference sequence). CDR3 length equals 12 residues. The ends were cut back, 2 bases at V and 9 bases at J, with 8 bases in the middle. DNA for the CDR3: TGTGCCAGCAGCTTATCCTCCACTGAGCAGTTCTTC. This codes for CASSLSSTEQFF.

This clone came up a few times. V gene TRBV6-5 combines with J gene TRBJ2-7, with TRBD2 matching 10 bases. The CDR3 totals 15 residues. CDR1 is MNHEY and CDR2 is SVGAGI in the germline V gene. Trimming cost V 7 bases and J 0 bases; bases outside gene matches: 6. This chain's CDR3 is CASTLAGAASYEQYF. The CDR3 DNA reads TGTGCCAGCACCCTAGCGGGAGCCGCCTCCTACGAGCAGTACTTC.

This chain joins TRBV5-1 and TRBJ1-3, with D possibly TRBD1 on 5 matching bases. Trimming stripped 5 bases from V and 2 bases from J, with 14 bases between. Germline CDR1 reads SGHRS; CDR2 reads YFSETQ. This CDR3 is built from 15 residues. The CDR3 reads CASRHNEGTGNTIYF. The CDR3 nucleotides read TGCGCCAGCAGGCATAATGAGGGGACTGGAAACACCATATATTTT. The whole variable domain, filled in from reference TRBV5-1 and TRBJ1-3, reads KAGVTQTPRYLIKTRGQQVTLSCSPISGHRSVSWYQQTPGQGLQFLFEYFSETQRNKGNFPGRFSGRQFSNSRSEMNVSTLELGDSALYLCASRHNEGTGNTIYFGEGSWLTVV.

This clone has only a few counts. The chain links TRBV28 to TRBJ2-5; the D call may be TRBD1 or TRBD2 (5 bases each). Trimming took 0 bases from V and 2 from J, leaving 10 bases between them. Germline V gene data show CDR1 as MDHEN and CDR2 as SYDVKM. CDR3 length equals 15 residues. CDR3 loop: CASSLWQGRQETQYF. The CDR3 nucleotides read TGTGCCAGCAGTTTATGGCAGGGACGGCAAGAGACCCAGTACTTC.

The V gene is TRBV5-1, the J gene TRBJ1-5, with D perhaps matching TRBD1 (5 bases). Germline V CDR1 and CDR2: SGHRS, YFSETQ. Trimming stripped 4 bases from V and 4 bases from J, with 12 bases between. The CDR3 has 14 residues. CDR3 sequence: CASSPGHHNQPQHF. In DNA, the CDR3 is TGCGCCAGCAGCCCCGGACACCATAATCAGCCCCAGCATTTT.

The rearrangement links TRBV29-1 to TRBJ2-1; D is uncertain. The V gene lost 6 bases and the J gene lost 5 bases, with 2 bases spanning the gap. CDR1 and CDR2 (germline): SQVTM, ANQGSEA. The CDR3 length is 9 residues. This CDR3 is CSVNNEQFF. DNA of the CDR3: TGCAGCGTGAACAATGAGCAGTTCTTC.

The chain employs TRBV7-3 and TRBJ2-3; tentative D call: TRBD2 (6 bases). Trimming pared 2 bases from V and 2 bases from J, leaving 17 bases between. The CDR3 extends over 17 amino acids. Germline values: CDR1 SGHTA, CDR2 FQGTGA. CDR3 in DNA: TGTGCCAGCAGCTTATACCCCGGAGGGCGGGACACAGATACGCAGTATTTT. Translating gives CASSLYPGGRDTDTQYF.

This chain links TRBV18 with TRBJ1-4; unclear D gene. CDR3 length: 14 residues. Deletions cut 2 bases from V and 1 base from J, with 5 bases between. Germline V gene lookup returns CDR1 KGHSH and CDR2 LQKENI. CDR3 sequence reads: CASSPGLTNEKLFF. The CDR3 DNA reads as TGTGCCAGCTCACCAGGGTTAACTAATGAAAAACTGTTTTTT.

The chain joins TRBV7-2 to TRBJ1-6; a possible D gene is TRBD1 (6 bases). The germline V and J ends were trimmed by 5 bases and 7 bases, with 21 bases remaining between them. The CDR3 consists of 17 residues. The germline V gene has CDR1 SGHTA and CDR2 FQGNSA. The CDR3 coding sequence is TGTGCCAGCAGCGTTTTACAGGGAATTCAGGGGAATTCACCCCTCCACTTT. Translation gives CASSVLQGIQGNSPLHF.

The V call is TRBV7-2, the J call TRBJ2-5, with 14 bases fitting TRBD2. With V trimmed by 5 bases and J by 4 bases, 6 bases remained unmatched. The CDR3 runs to 16 residues. Per germline, CDR1 SGHTA and CDR2 FQGNSA. The CDR3 is CASSPGTSGRGETQYF. Here the CDR3 DNA reads TGTGCCAGCAGCCCGGGGACTAGCGGGAGAGGAGAGACCCAGTACTTC.

This clone was seen only once. The chain employs TRBV6-5 and TRBJ2-1; the D gene is possibly TRBD1 (6 bases). Looked up from germline, CDR1 is MNHEY and CDR2 is SVGAGI. CDR3 size: 16 residues. Trimming removed 4 bases at V and 0 bases at J, with 13 bases between. The CDR3 nucleotides are TGTGCCAGCAGTTCCCGGACAGCGAACTCCTACAATGAGCAGTTCTTC. Amino acids: CASSSRTANSYNEQFF.

The CDR3 is CSVEGTGSTEAFF. CDR3 in DNA: TGCAGCGTTGAAGGGACAGGGAGCACTGAAGCTTTCTTT. The J gene is TRBJ1-1, the V gene TRBV29-1; 8 nucleotides line up with TRBD1. Germline CDR1 SQVTM, CDR2 ANQGSEA. V trimming: 1 base; J trimming: 4 bases; junction bases outside the gene matches: 2. The CDR3 is 13 amino acids.

This clone has just a few counts. The chain links TRBV25-1 to TRBJ2-1; D might be TRBD2 (6 bases). The CDR3 is 16 residues long. Germline V gives CDR1 MGHDK, CDR2 SYGVNS. V lost 3 bases, J lost 5 bases, and 17 bases lay in between. CDR3 coding DNA: TGTGCCAGCAGTGAGGAGGGACTGGGGCTTAACAATGAGCAGTTCTTC. This encodes CASSEEGLGLNNEQFF.

The rearrangement links TRBV19 to TRBJ2-1; 10 nucleotides agree with TRBD2. The CDR3 is 15 amino acids. V dropped 6 bases and J dropped 7; count of bases not matched to a gene: 9. The germline V gene encodes CDR1 LNHDA and CDR2 SQIVND (reference sequence). CDR3 coding DNA: TGTGCCAGTAGAGGGGAACTAGCGGGACGGAATGAGCAGTTCTTC. Amino acids: CASRGELAGRNEQFF.

Points on this clone: Relative to the germline gene, one junction end is altered; a read error may explain this. V gene TRBV10-3 combines with J gene TRBJ2-3; D uncertain. There are 14 residues in the CDR3. Germline V gene data show CDR1 as ENHRY and CDR2 as SYGVKD. The CDR3 loop is CAIRELSGTDTQYF. The CDR3 region has the DNA TGTGCCATCAGGGAGTTGTCCGGGACAGATACGCAGTATTTT.

The chain recombines TRBV6-1 with TRBJ2-1, with D possibly being TRBD2 (5 bases). In germline, CDR1 is MNHNS, CDR2 SASEGT. The ends were cut back, 1 base at V and 5 bases at J, with 18 bases in the middle. The CDR3 spans 17 residues. CDR3 bases: TGTGCCAGCAGTGAAGGCCGACTGGCAGGAGGCGACAATGAGCAGTTCTTC. This sequence encodes CASSEGRLAGGDNEQFF.

This clone was counted between two and nine times. The chain uses TRBV12-3 or TRBV12-4 and TRBJ1-1; 9 positions agree with TRBD1. The CDR3 loop spans 13 amino acids. The ends lost 6 bases at V and 6 bases at J; junction bases unmatched: 5. CDR3 in amino acids: CASSLQGAAEAFF. The CDR3 nucleotides read TGTGCCAGCAGCTTACAGGGGGCGGCTGAAGCTTTCTTT.

This clone is classed as medium-sized. The CDR3 reads CAWSASYNYGYTF. The CDR3 DNA follows: TGTGCCTGGAGTGCCTCTTACAACTATGGCTACACCTTC. The V call is TRBV30, the J call TRBJ1-2, with D hard to call. Trimming stripped 1 base from V and 2 bases from J, with 8 bases between. CDR1 and CDR2 from the germline V gene are GTSNPN and SVGIG (reference sequence). The CDR3 extends over 13 amino acids.

This clone has just one count. The chain joins TRBV19 to TRBJ2-7; maybe TRBD1 (6 bases). V gave up 4 bases and J gave up 2 bases, with 9 bases separating them. The CDR3 length is 13 residues. The germline V gene encodes CDR1 LNHDA and CDR2 SQIVND (reference sequence). CDR3 DNA: TGTGCCAGTAGTAACAGGGTTACCTACGAGCAGTACTTC. Translation: CASSNRVTYEQYF.

The rearrangement links TRBV15 to TRBJ1-4; 7 bases fit TRBD1. There are 17 residues in the CDR3. Losses at the gene ends were 1 base for V and 6 bases for J; bases not matched to a gene: 11. Germline lookup yields CDR1 LNHNV and CDR2 YYDKDF (reference sequence). This CDR3 is CATSRGPLTGSYEKLFF. DNA of the CDR3: TGTGCCACCAGCAGAGGACCCTTGACAGGGAGCTATGAAAAACTGTTTTTT.

This chain joins TRBV19 and TRBJ1-3; unclear D gene. Germline CDR1 and CDR2: LNHDA and SQIVND (reference sequence). This CDR3 spans 15 amino acids. Deletions cut 1 base from V and 2 bases from J, with 9 bases between. The CDR3 region has the DNA TGTGCCAGTAGTATAGCGTCGGAAACTGGAAACACCATATATTTT. This codes for CASSIASETGNTIYF.

This chain uses TRBV19 with TRBJ1-1; 8 bases align to TRBD1. CDR1 and CDR2 (germline): LNHDA, SQIVND (reference sequence). The CDR3 length is 16 residues. Trimming at V came to 0 bases and at J to 6 bases, leaving 9 bases not matched to a gene. The CDR3: CASSIDEQGEGAEAFF. As DNA, the CDR3 is TGTGCCAGTAGTATAGACGAACAGGGGGAGGGCGCTGAAGCTTTCTTT.

The chain couples TRBV2 to TRBJ1-1; 10 bases match TRBD1. J was trimmed by 4 bases and V by 6 bases; bases with no gene match: 5. This CDR3 region has 14 residues. Germline assignment: CDR1 SNHLY and CDR2 FYNNEI. The CDR3: CASRETGGFTEAFF. CDR3 nucleotides: TGTGCCAGCAGGGAGACAGGGGGCTTCACTGAAGCTTTCTTT.

The V and J genes are TRBV18 and TRBJ1-1; 9 bases align to TRBD1. V was pared by 1 base and J by 11 bases, with 5 bases of the junction left unmatched. The CDR3 is 13 residues long. The germline gives CDR1 KGHSH, CDR2 LQKENI. CDR3 in DNA: TGTGCCAGCTCACCACAGAACAGGGGGCATGCTTTCTTT. Protein product: CASSPQNRGHAFF.

The chain uses TRBV11-2 and TRBJ1-5, with a tentative D call TRBD1 (6 bases). Trimming took off 2 bases at V and 8 bases at J, with 16 bases between the two ends. Per the germline V gene, CDR1 is SGHAT and CDR2 is FQNNGV. The CDR3 is made up of 15 amino acids. The CDR3, as DNA: TGTGCCAGCAGCTTACTTGGGGGGGCCGGAGAGCCCCAGCATTTT. Translated, it gives CASSLLGGAGEPQHF.

The chain links TRBV6-5 to TRBJ1-2, with a weak D call TRBD1 (6 bases). Germline V lookup: CDR1 MNHEY, CDR2 SVGAGI. There are 13 residues in the CDR3. Trimming cost V 5 bases and J 2 bases, with 9 bases left between them. The CDR3 DNA is TGTGCCAGCAGTCCGGACAGAAACTATGGCTACACCTTC. Translating gives CASSPDRNYGYTF.

J is TRBJ1-5 and V is TRBV4-1; 11 bases match TRBD1. The CDR3 is made up of 15 amino acids. V gave up 3 bases and J gave up 6 bases; unmatched junction bases: 4. Germline CDR1 MGHRA, CDR2 YSYEKL. The CDR3 DNA sequence: TGCGCCAGCAGCCATGGACAGGGGGCAGGTCAGCCCCAGCATTTT. It yields the protein CASSHGQGAGQPQHF.

V and J are TRBV5-1 and TRBJ2-3; a possible D gene is TRBD1 (6 bases). The CDR3 loop spans 15 amino acids. From germline, CDR1 is SGHRS and CDR2 YFSETQ. V gave up 0 bases and J gave up 1 base, with 9 bases separating them. CDR3 loop: CASSLVAGGTDTQYF. The CDR3 DNA follows: TGCGCCAGCAGCTTGGTGGCAGGGGGCACAGATACGCAGTATTTT.

The CDR3 spells CASRTVAGNEKLFF. DNA for the CDR3: TGTGCCAGTAGGACGGTGGCCGGTAATGAAAAACTGTTTTTT. The J gene is TRBJ1-4, the V gene TRBV19; no definite D call. Trimming pared 6 bases from V and 4 bases from J, leaving 12 bases between. This CDR3 has 14 residues. From germline, CDR1 is LNHDA and CDR2 SQIVND (reference sequence). Full variable domain (rest looked up from reference TRBV19 and TRBJ1-4): DGGITQSPKYLFRKEGQNVTLSCEQNLNHDAMYWYRQDPGQGLRLIYYSQIVNDFQKGDIAEGYSVSREKKESFPLTVTSAQKNPTAFYLCASRTVAGNEKLFFGSGTQLSVL.